The present T cell receptor beta chain was sequenced within a study of blood T cell repertoires in COVID-19. As for the study in general: Acute and convalescent COVID-19 samples came from the United States, Italy and Spain. T cells, B-cell-depleted T cells, or PBMCs supplied cDNA or gDNA.

Germline V lookup: CDR1 MNHEY, CDR2 SVGAGI. The CDR3 is made up of 15 amino acids. With 5 bases removed from V and 5 bases from J, the gap between germline ends came to 18 bases. Authors' methods: Amplification of reference gene primers was used by the study to estimate nucleated cell counts. Sequencing was performed with immunoSEQ multiplex PCR; in TCRdb, only in-frame clones are kept and a portion is missing. The DNA gave D and trimming, while V, J and clone size come from that table. The sample carries some 160,000 clones, 80% to 90% recorded once. V is TRBV6-5 and J is TRBJ2-5, with D perhaps matching TRBD2 (5 bases). What was sequenced was peripheral blood. The sequence derives from a woman aged 65 to 85 who had recovered from COVID-19. The CDR3, as DNA: TGTGCCAGCAGTCAGAGCGGAACCGGCGGGGAGACCCAGTACTTC. This sequence encodes CASSQSGTGGETQYF.